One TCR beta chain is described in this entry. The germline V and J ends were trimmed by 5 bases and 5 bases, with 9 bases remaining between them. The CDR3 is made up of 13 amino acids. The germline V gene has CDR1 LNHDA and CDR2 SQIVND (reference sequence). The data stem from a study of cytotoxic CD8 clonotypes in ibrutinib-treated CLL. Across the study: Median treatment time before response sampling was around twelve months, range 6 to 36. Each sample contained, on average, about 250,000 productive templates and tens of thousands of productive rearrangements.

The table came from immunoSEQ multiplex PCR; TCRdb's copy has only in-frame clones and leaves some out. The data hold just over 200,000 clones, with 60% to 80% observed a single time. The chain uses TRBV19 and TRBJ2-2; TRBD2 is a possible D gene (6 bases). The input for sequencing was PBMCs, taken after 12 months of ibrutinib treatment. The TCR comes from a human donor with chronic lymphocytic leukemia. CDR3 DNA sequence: TGTGCCAGTAGTTGGGACTTAACCGGGGAGCTGTTTTTT. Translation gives CASSWDLTGELFF.